One sample yielded the 10 T cell receptor beta chains listed below, sequenced in a study of cytomegalovirus exposure and HLA in healthy donors. Primers: 60 Vbeta forward and 13 Jbeta reverse. Assay used: immunoSEQ multiplex PCR; TCRdb lists only in-frame clones, some missing. The specimen's table records over 100,000 clones. The sample was PBMCs. The source of these receptors is a woman in her thirties or forties in good health and CMV-seropositive.

This chain joins TRBV6-1 and TRBJ1-1; D unresolved. V lost 8 bases to trimming and J lost 1 base, with 11 bases between them. Germline CDR1 is MNHNS and CDR2 is SASEGT. The CDR3 sequence is 13 residues long. This CDR3 is CASHLQANTEAFF. The DNA for the CDR3 is TGTGCCAGCCATCTCCAGGCGAACACTGAAGCTTTCTTT.

This rearrangement joins TRBV6-5 to TRBJ1-2; D remains ambiguous. Between the trimmed V and J ends, which lost 0 bases and 8 bases, there was a span of 13 bases. The CDR3 has 14 residues. The germline CDR1 and CDR2 sequences are MNHEY and SVGAGI. The CDR3 DNA follows: TGTGCCAGCAGTTACTCGTTCGGTTCCTTCGGCTACACCTTC. It translates to CASSYSFGSFGYTF.

The chain couples TRBV18 to TRBJ1-4, with a possible D match to TRBD1 (5 bases). The germline V gene has CDR1 KGHSH and CDR2 LQKENI. The CDR3 is 14 residues long. Between the trimmed V and J ends, which lost 3 bases and 7 bases, there was a span of 12 bases. The CDR3 spells CASSPMGRAEKLFF. DNA of the CDR3: TGTGCCAGCTCACCGATGGGCAGGGCTGAAAAACTGTTTTTT. The full variable domain, completed using reference TRBV18 and TRBJ1-4, is NAGVMQNPRHLVRRRGQEARLRCSPMKGHSHVYWYRQLPEEGLKFMVYLQKENIIDESGMPKERFSAEFPKEGPSILRIQQVVRGDSAAYFCASSPMGRAEKLFFGSGTQLSVL.

V is TRBV11-1 and J is TRBJ1-1; the match to TRBD1 covers 8 bases. The CDR3 length is 15 residues. Germline V gene data show CDR1 as SGHAT and CDR2 as FQDESV (reference sequence). After removal of 5 bases from V and 1 base from J, the junction contained 6 bases not matched to a gene. CDR3 nucleotides: TGTGCCAGCAGCACCCATACAGGGGGGAACACTGAAGCTTTCTTT. Its translation: CASSTHTGGNTEAFF.

This chain uses TRBV25-1 with TRBJ1-1; 9 bases line up with TRBD1. The CDR3 is made up of 16 amino acids. V was clipped by 5 bases and J by 3 bases; unmatched bases: 10. Germline V lookup: CDR1 MGHDK, CDR2 SYGVNS. In DNA, the CDR3 is TGTGCCAGCAGTCAGACAGGGGGACCGCAGGACACTGAAGCTTTCTTT. Protein sequence: CASSQTGGPQDTEAFF.

The rearrangement joins TRBV7-3 to TRBJ2-5, with 10 bases identical to TRBD2. With V trimmed by 0 bases and J by 5 bases, 3 bases remained unmatched. Germline V CDR1 and CDR2: SGHTA, FQGTGA. The CDR3 is 15 amino acids. The CDR3 here is CASSLTSSGSETQYF. In DNA, the CDR3 is TGTGCCAGCAGCTTAACGTCTAGCGGGAGTGAGACCCAGTACTTC.

This chain joins TRBV11-3 and TRBJ1-1; the match to TRBD1 covers 8 bases. CDR1 is SGHNT and CDR2 is YENEEA in the germline V gene. The CDR3 consists of 12 residues. The ends lost 5 bases at V and 7 bases at J; junction bases unmatched: 3. The CDR3 spells CASSTTGGEAFF. The CDR3 region has the DNA TGTGCCAGCAGCACTACAGGGGGTGAAGCTTTCTTT.

The chain carries TRBV27 and TRBJ2-7; TRBD1 agrees at 12 bases. Germline V lookup: CDR1 MNHEY, CDR2 SMNVEV (reference sequence). J was trimmed by 6 bases and V by 2 bases; bases with no gene match: 2. This CDR3 comprises 14 residues. The chain's CDR3 is CASSLGTGGFEQYF. CDR3 DNA sequence: TGTGCCAGCAGTTTAGGGACAGGGGGCTTCGAGCAGTACTTC.

V gene TRBV4-3 combines with J gene TRBJ2-7, with 13 bases that match TRBD2. The ends lost 6 bases at V and 2 bases at J; junction bases unmatched: 4. There are 15 residues in the CDR3. Germline V CDR1 and CDR2: LGHNA, YSLEER. CDR3 in amino acids: CASSAGTSGTYEQYF. As DNA, the CDR3 is TGCGCCAGCAGTGCCGGGACTAGCGGGACCTACGAGCAGTACTTC.

V gene TRBV18 combines with J gene TRBJ1-2; maybe TRBD1 (5 bases). Between the trimmed V and J ends, which lost 1 base and 3 bases, there was a span of 18 bases. Germline assignment: CDR1 KGHSH and CDR2 LQKENI. The CDR3 runs to 17 residues. In DNA, the CDR3 is TGTGCCAGCTCACCACGCGGACATAGCCCAGATGACTATGGCTACACCTTC. It yields the protein CASSPRGHSPDDYGYTF.